One sample yielded the 32 T cell receptor beta chains listed below, sequenced in a study of blood T cell repertoires in COVID-19 (dated by TCRdb to the early 2020s). Library generation was performed with the immunoSEQ multiplex PCR assay. In TCRdb, the immuneACCESS table is reduced to in-frame sequences with V and J assigned. These tables do not hold every clone; where another copy was compared, an unresolved V gene accounts for under half, and the others remain unexplained. The sample profile shows 150,000 to 200,000 clones; around 84% of them were found once. 2.5% to 3.5% of the sample belongs to the ten largest clones. The material sequenced was peripheral blood. The receptors derive from a middle-aged man with active or convalescent COVID-19.

In DNA, the CDR3 is TGCGCCAGCAGCTTGGAATGGGCCAACTATGGCTACACCTTC. As protein: CASSLEWANYGYTF. The chain joins TRBV5-1 to TRBJ1-2; D is unclear. Germline V gives CDR1 SGHRS, CDR2 YFSETQ. V dropped 0 bases and J dropped 2 bases, with 8 bases sitting between them. The CDR3 covers 14 residues.

CDR3 protein: CASSFTGGNEKLFF. The CDR3 DNA is TGTGCCAGCAGTTTTACAGGGGGGAATGAAAAACTGTTTTTT. This chain joins TRBV28 and TRBJ1-4; 8 bases fit TRBD1. The CDR3 covers 14 residues. Trimming removed 3 bases from V and 5 bases from J; junction bases left unmatched: 2. Germline lookup yields CDR1 MDHEN and CDR2 SYDVKM.

V gene TRBV19 combines with J gene TRBJ2-7, with D possibly matching TRBD1 (5 bases). Germline assignment: CDR1 LNHDA and CDR2 SQIVND (reference sequence). V was pared by 4 bases and J by 3 bases, with 10 bases between. The CDR3 spans 13 residues. DNA for the CDR3: TGTGCCAGTAGTAAGAGACAGTACTACGAGCAGTACTTC. It encodes CASSKRQYYEQYF.

The chain employs TRBV30 and TRBJ2-7, with TRBD2 identical over 13 bases. V lost 5 bases, J lost 5 bases, and 0 bases stayed unmatched. The CDR3 sequence is 12 residues long. CDR1 and CDR2 (germline): GTSNPN, SVGIG (reference sequence). The CDR3 spells CAWGLAGDEQYF. The CDR3, as DNA: TGTGCCTGGGGACTAGCGGGGGACGAGCAGTACTTC.

V usage is TRBV27 and J usage is TRBJ1-6; 7 positions agree with TRBD1. The CDR3 is 16 amino acids. Germline assignment: CDR1 MNHEY and CDR2 SMNVEV (reference sequence). Trimming cost V 7 bases and J 2 bases; bases outside gene matches: 8. CDR3 protein: CASTLEGAAYNSPLHF. The CDR3 DNA reads TGTGCCAGCACCCTTGAGGGGGCGGCCTATAATTCACCCCTCCACTTT.

The chain links TRBV5-1 to TRBJ2-7; no definite D call. The germline V gene encodes CDR1 SGHRS and CDR2 YFSETQ. The CDR3 totals 14 residues. V lost 0 bases and J lost 3, with 10 bases in between. CDR3 sequence (DNA): TGCGCCAGCAGCTTGGGAAGCCTTAACTACGAGCAGTACTTC. It codes for CASSLGSLNYEQYF.

This chain joins TRBV27 and TRBJ1-2, with a tentative D call TRBD1 (5 bases). The length of the CDR3 is 11 residues. CDR1 MNHEY and CDR2 SMNVEV come from the germline V gene (reference sequence). V lost 10 bases and J lost 6, with 12 bases in between. The CDR3 here is CAISGGDGYTF. In DNA form, the CDR3 reads TGTGCCATCTCGGGGGGGGATGGCTACACCTTC.

The gene calls are TRBV5-1 and TRBJ2-7, with a weak D call TRBD1 (7 bases). The CDR3 is made up of 13 amino acids. V was shortened by 7 bases and J by 0 bases, with 11 bases between the two germline ends. Germline V gene data show CDR1 as SGHRS and CDR2 as YFSETQ. CDR3 sequence (DNA): TGCGCCAGCGGGCGGGACAGCTCCTACGAGCAGTACTTC. The encoded protein is CASGRDSSYEQYF. Complete variable domain (other parts from reference TRBV5-1 and TRBJ2-7): KAGVTQTPRYLIKTRGQQVTLSCSPISGHRSVSWYQQTPGQGLQFLFEYFSETQRNKGNFPGRFSGRQFSNSRSEMNVSTLELGDSALYLCASGRDSSYEQYFGPGTRLTVT.

The V and J genes are TRBV28 and TRBJ2-5; 8 nucleotides line up with TRBD1. Germline CDR1 and CDR2: MDHEN and SYDVKM. The CDR3 has 14 residues. The ends lost 5 bases at V and 3 bases at J; junction bases unmatched: 5. For the CDR3, the DNA is TGTGCCAGCAGTCTCACAGGGGGGAAAGAGACCCAGTACTTC. This gives the protein CASSLTGGKETQYF.

V is TRBV19 and J is TRBJ2-6; 7 positions agree with TRBD1. This CDR3 spans 18 amino acids. The germline V gene encodes CDR1 LNHDA and CDR2 SQIVND (reference sequence). V was pared by 1 base and J by 1 base, with 7 bases of the junction left unmatched. CDR3: CASSIGPGGWSGANVLTF. As DNA, the CDR3 is TGTGCCAGTAGTATAGGACCAGGGGGTTGGTCTGGGGCCAACGTCCTGACTTTC.

The CDR3 loop reads CASSLARERETQYF. DNA for the CDR3: TGCGCCAGCAGCTTGGCCCGGGAGAGAGAGACCCAGTACTTC. This chain joins TRBV5-1 and TRBJ2-5, with D possibly TRBD2 on 6 matching bases. The CDR3 spans 14 residues. The ends were cut back, 0 bases at V and 4 bases at J, with 10 bases in the middle. Germline loops: CDR1 SGHRS, CDR2 YFSETQ. Using reference TRBV5-1 and TRBJ2-5 for the parts outside the CDR3, the full variable domain is KAGVTQTPRYLIKTRGQQVTLSCSPISGHRSVSWYQQTPGQGLQFLFEYFSETQRNKGNFPGRFSGRQFSNSRSEMNVSTLELGDSALYLCASSLARERETQYFGPGTRLLVL.

This clone has more than one count but fewer than ten. The chain is built from TRBV7-3 and TRBJ1-4, with D possibly matching TRBD1 (6 bases). This CDR3 spans 18 amino acids. Germline loops: CDR1 SGHTA, CDR2 FQGTGA. V lost 0 bases, J lost 0 bases, and 14 bases lay in between. CDR3 nucleotide sequence: TGTGCCAGCAGCTTAACGACCCGGACAGATGCAACTAATGAAAAACTGTTTTTT. Translation gives CASSLTTRTDATNEKLFF.

The J gene is TRBJ1-2, the V gene TRBV3-1 (or the pseudogene TRBV3-2); D gene ambiguous. Trimming shortened V by 3 bases and J by 8 bases, and 10 bases separated the two germline ends. Germline CDR1 LGHDT, CDR2 YNNKEL (reference sequence). This CDR3 contains 12 residues. CDR3 nucleotides: TGTGCCAGCAGCCAGTTCGCCGCGGGCTACACCTTC. It translates to CASSQFAAGYTF.

The J gene is TRBJ2-1, the V gene TRBV30; 9 bases map to TRBD2. The J segment lost 4 bases and the V segment lost 8 bases, leaving 6 bases of the junction unmatched. The CDR3 sequence is 13 residues long. CDR1 is GTSNPN, CDR2 SVGIG, per germline (reference sequence). The CDR3 DNA reads TGTGCCACTGGAGCGGGGGGTTACAATGAGCAGTTCTTC. It yields the protein CATGAGGYNEQFF.

The chain carries TRBV2 and TRBJ2-6, with 7 bases that match TRBD2. CDR1 and CDR2 (germline): SNHLY, FYNNEI. Losses at the gene ends were 11 bases for V and 1 base for J; bases not matched to a gene: 2. The CDR3 is made up of 13 amino acids. CDR3 in amino acids: CAGRDSGANVLTF. DNA for the CDR3: TGTGCCGGGAGGGATTCTGGGGCCAACGTCCTGACTTTC.

The V and J genes are TRBV2 and TRBJ2-1, with D unclear. The V gene's germline CDR1 is SNHLY and CDR2 FYNNEI. V dropped 6 bases and J dropped 2 bases, with 20 bases sitting between them. The CDR3 has 17 amino acids. This chain's CDR3 is CASSASLGAPTYNEQFF. The DNA for the CDR3 is TGTGCCAGCAGCGCGTCTTTAGGAGCTCCAACCTACAATGAGCAGTTCTTC.

The V call is TRBV3-1 (or the pseudogene TRBV3-2), the J call TRBJ1-2; D may be TRBD1 (5 bases). Germline V gene sequence: CDR1 LGHDT, CDR2 YNNKEL (reference sequence). The CDR3 is 16 amino acids. V lost 3 bases and J 4 bases, leaving 18 bases between the germline ends. CDR3 amino acids: CASSQRQGGVAYGYTF. The CDR3 nucleotides read TGTGCCAGCAGCCAGAGGCAGGGTGGTGTGGCCTATGGCTACACCTTC.

V is TRBV7-2 and J is TRBJ2-5, with D possibly being TRBD1 (5 bases). V lost 3 bases to trimming and J lost 1 base, with 6 bases between them. The CDR3 runs 13 residues. Germline loops: CDR1 SGHTA, CDR2 FQGNSA. CDR3 region: CASSFQGQETQYF. In DNA form, the CDR3 reads TGTGCCAGCAGCTTTCAGGGCCAAGAGACCCAGTACTTC.

This clone was observed once. The chain joins TRBV10-3 to TRBJ1-3, with TRBD1 identical over 8 bases. The CDR3 totals 16 residues. The J segment lost 0 bases and the V segment lost 9 bases, leaving 10 bases of the junction unmatched. Germline values: CDR1 ENHRY, CDR2 SYGVKD. The CDR3 region is CAMTSTGVNSGNTIYF. CDR3 nucleotides: TGTGCCATGACTTCGACAGGGGTTAACTCTGGAAACACCATATATTTT.

The gene calls are TRBV2 and TRBJ2-3, with D possibly TRBD2 on 5 matching bases. V lost 0 bases and J lost 7, with 14 bases in between. Looked up from germline, CDR1 is SNHLY and CDR2 is FYNNEI. The CDR3 loop spans 15 amino acids. For the CDR3, the DNA is TGTGCCAGCAGTGAAGCGGAGAATAGCGTAAATACGCAGTATTTT. It codes for CASSEAENSVNTQYF. The complete variable domain, with remaining parts taken from reference TRBV2 and TRBJ2-3, reads EPEVTQTPSHQVTQMGQEVILRCVPISNHLYFYWYRQILGQKVEFLVSFYNNEISEKSEIFDDQFSVERPDGSNFTLKIRSTKLEDSAMYFCASSEAENSVNTQYFGPGTRLTVL.

The rearrangement links TRBV6-2 or TRBV6-3 to TRBJ1-1, with D unclear. CDR1 and CDR2 from the germline V gene are MNHEY and SVGEGT. The CDR3 is 14 residues long. Trimming pared 2 bases from V and 3 bases from J, leaving 10 bases between. DNA for the CDR3: TGTGCCAGCAGTTACACCCGAGACTACACTGAAGCTTTCTTT. Amino acid sequence: CASSYTRDYTEAFF.

This clone was seen a single time. V gene TRBV28 combines with J gene TRBJ1-1; D uncertain. The CDR3 runs to 12 residues. CDR1 and CDR2 (germline): MDHEN, SYDVKM. V was shortened by 6 bases and J by 0 bases, with 5 bases between the two germline ends. CDR3 region: CASSHMNTEAFF. CDR3 nucleotides: TGTGCCAGCAGCCACATGAACACTGAAGCTTTCTTT. The variable domain in full, completed from reference TRBV28 and TRBJ1-1, reads DVKVTQSSRYLVKRTGEKVFLECVQDMDHENMFWYRQDPGLGLRLIYFSYDVKMKEKGDIPEGYSVSREKKERFSLILESASTNQTSMYLCASSHMNTEAFFGQGTRLTVV.

The rearrangement uses TRBV27 and TRBJ1-6, with unresolved D. From germline, CDR1 is MNHEY and CDR2 SMNVEV (reference sequence). V was clipped by 6 bases and J by 0 bases, with 18 bases between them. The CDR3 is 18 amino acids. CDR3 in amino acids: CASSSGPSEGSYNSPLHF. The DNA of the CDR3 is TGTGCCAGCAGCTCCGGGCCGTCGGAGGGCTCCTATAATTCACCCCTCCACTTT.

The chain uses TRBV28 and TRBJ1-1; D gene uncertain. The CDR3 totals 13 residues. The V and J ends lost 6 bases and 1 base respectively, with 9 bases between them. The germline V gene has CDR1 MDHEN and CDR2 SYDVKM. The CDR3 region has the DNA TGTGCCAGCAGCAGAACAGAGAACACTGAAGCTTTCTTT. Protein: CASSRTENTEAFF.

This chain connects TRBV7-9 to TRBJ2-1; 15 bases are shared with TRBD2. This CDR3 has 19 residues. The V gene end was trimmed by 6 bases and the J gene end by 0 bases; junction bases not matched to a gene: 9. CDR1 SEHNR and CDR2 FQNEAQ come from the germline V gene (reference sequence). This CDR3 is CASSYRTSGGVSSYNEQFF. In nucleotides, the CDR3 is TGTGCCAGCAGTTACCGGACTAGCGGGGGGGTTAGCTCCTACAATGAGCAGTTCTTC.

In its sample, this clone was seen a few times. This rearrangement joins TRBV2 to TRBJ2-1; perhaps TRBD1 as D (6 bases). Germline CDR1 and CDR2: SNHLY and FYNNEI. Trimming left V 6 bases short and J 4 bases short, with 10 bases between. The CDR3 is made up of 13 amino acids. The CDR3 spells CASRGDKYNEQFF. The CDR3 nucleotides read TGTGCCAGCAGGGGGGACAAGTACAATGAGCAGTTCTTC.

V and J are TRBV9 and TRBJ2-2; TRBD2 might be the D (5 bases). Germline V gene data show CDR1 as SGDLS and CDR2 as YYNGEE. This CDR3 has 15 residues. Trimming removed 1 base at V and 4 bases at J, with 11 bases between. In nucleotides, the CDR3 is TGTGCCAGCAGCGTATCCGAGGGCGGCACCGGGGAGCTGTTTTTT. Its protein is CASSVSEGGTGELFF.

This clone was detected only once. This chain uses TRBV15 with TRBJ1-1; a weak D match, TRBD1 (5 bases). This CDR3 region has 13 residues. Trimming took 0 bases from V and 6 from J, leaving 8 bases between them. Looked up from germline, CDR1 is LNHNV and CDR2 is YYDKDF (reference sequence). The CDR3 reads CATSREGLAEAFF. The CDR3 DNA reads TGTGCCACCAGCAGAGAGGGGCTCGCTGAAGCTTTCTTT.

V is TRBV29-1 and J is TRBJ1-1, with a weak D call TRBD1 (5 bases). The CDR3 loop spans 14 amino acids. Germline CDR1 and CDR2: SQVTM and ANQGSEA. V dropped 8 bases and J dropped 1 base, with 17 bases sitting between them. CDR3 region: CSFGKGSRNTEAFF. CDR3 sequence (DNA): TGCAGCTTCGGAAAGGGGTCCCGGAACACTGAAGCTTTCTTT.

The rearrangement uses TRBV6-2 or TRBV6-3 and TRBJ2-3; TRBD2 might be the D (7 bases). The germline V and J ends were trimmed by 5 bases and 4 bases, with 19 bases remaining between them. CDR3 length equals 16 residues. CDR1 and CDR2 from the germline V gene are MNHEY and SVGEGT. The DNA of the CDR3 is TGTGCCAGCAGTCTTTGGGGGGGGGCCGTGGCAGATACGCAGTATTTT. It translates to CASSLWGGAVADTQYF.

The chain links TRBV9 to TRBJ1-3, with D possibly matching TRBD1 (5 bases). The length of the CDR3 is 14 residues. Trimming pared 7 bases from V and 2 bases from J, leaving 13 bases between. Germline loops: CDR1 SGDLS, CDR2 YYNGEE. Here the CDR3 DNA reads TGTGCCAGCGGGGGGGGAACTGCTGGAAACACCATATATTTT. It translates to CASGGGTAGNTIYF.

The table lists this clone with a few counts. This chain's CDR3 is CASSLMSTGLGNTIYF. In DNA, the CDR3 is TGTGCCAGCAGCTTAATGTCCACAGGGTTAGGAAACACCATATATTTT. The chain couples TRBV7-6 to TRBJ1-3; possible D gene TRBD1, 6 bases. V lost 2 bases to trimming and J lost 4 bases, with 15 bases between them. The CDR3 is 16 residues long. Germline values: CDR1 SGHVS, CDR2 FNYEAQ.